The 30 T cell receptor beta chains presented below share a single source sample, sequenced in a study of T cell responses to AZD1222 COVID-19 vaccine. The data were produced by immunoSEQ multiplex PCR, yet TCRdb's version contains in-frame clones alone and is incomplete. The sample holds about 180,000 clones, approximately 95% seen once. The sample in question was peripheral blood, obtained 28 days after the second dose of the MenACWY control vaccine. The receptors come from an adult who received the MenACWY meningococcal vaccine as a control.

V gene TRBV2 combines with J gene TRBJ2-5; D unresolved. The CDR3 contains 11 residues. V gave up 5 bases and J gave up 4 bases, with 5 bases separating them. The V gene's germline CDR1 is SNHLY and CDR2 FYNNEI. CDR3 bases: TGTGCCAGCAGTACGGGAGAGACCCAGTACTTC. Protein product: CASSTGETQYF.

The CDR3 loop reads CASSYSGRGDYGYTF. In nucleotides, the CDR3 is TGTGCCAGCAGTTACTCGGGCAGGGGCGACTATGGCTACACCTTC. This chain uses TRBV6-6 with TRBJ1-2; weak D call: TRBD1 (6 bases). Trimming shortened V by 0 bases and J by 3 bases, and 11 bases separated the two germline ends. The CDR3 is 15 amino acids. Germline values: CDR1 MNHNY, CDR2 SVGAGI (reference sequence).

The chain employs TRBV5-6 and TRBJ1-5; the match to TRBD1 covers 12 bases. The CDR3 contains 15 residues. Germline loops: CDR1 SGHDT, CDR2 YYEEEE. With 3 bases clipped from V and 7 bases from J, the junction kept 5 bases outside the gene matches. The DNA for the CDR3 is TGTGCCAGCAGCTGGGGACAGGGGGCCGGGCAGCCCCAGCATTTT. Its protein is CASSWGQGAGQPQHF.

The chain couples TRBV18 to TRBJ1-1; 9 positions agree with TRBD1. Looked up from germline, CDR1 is KGHSH and CDR2 is LQKENI. Germline trimming cut 3 bases from V and 1 base from J; bases unmatched to any gene: 3. The CDR3 sequence is 15 residues long. The CDR3 region is CASSPGQGSNTEAFF. Written as DNA, the CDR3 is TGTGCCAGCTCACCGGGACAGGGATCGAACACTGAAGCTTTCTTT.

The V call is TRBV30, the J call TRBJ2-5; D tentatively fits TRBD1 or TRBD2 (5 bases each). The CDR3 is made up of 14 amino acids. V dropped 4 bases and J dropped 2 bases, with 14 bases sitting between them. Germline CDR1 and CDR2: GTSNPN and SVGIG (reference sequence). The CDR3 protein is CAWTGTALQETQYF. The CDR3 DNA sequence: TGTGCCTGGACCGGGACCGCTCTACAAGAGACCCAGTACTTC. The entire variable domain, with the rest obtained from reference TRBV30 and TRBJ2-5, is as follows: SQTIHQWPATLVQPVGSPLSLECTVEGTSNPNLYWYRQAAGRGLQLLFYSVGIGQISSEVPQNLSASRPQDRQFILSSKKLLLSDSGFYLCAWTGTALQETQYFGPGTRLLVL.

V gene TRBV7-8 combines with J gene TRBJ1-5; D might be TRBD1 (5 bases). The CDR3 has 17 residues. Germline CDR1 and CDR2: SGHVS and FQNEAQ. V dropped 4 bases and J dropped 1 base, with 17 bases sitting between them. The CDR3 coding sequence is TGTGCCAGCAGCTCTAACGTGGGGGAACGGAGCAATCAGCCCCAGCATTTT. It translates to CASSSNVGERSNQPQHF.

This chain joins TRBV7-2 and TRBJ1-5; a possible D gene is TRBD1 (6 bases). The germline gives CDR1 SGHTA, CDR2 FQGNSA. The CDR3 totals 15 residues. Trimming left V 1 base short and J 6 bases short, with 13 bases between. The CDR3 coding sequence is TGTGCCAGCAGCTTAGTGGGGGGCGCGGGTCAGCCCCAGCATTTT. This translates into CASSLVGGAGQPQHF.

The chain is built from TRBV18 and TRBJ2-1; D is undetermined. The CDR3 covers 12 residues. Germline V gene data show CDR1 as KGHSH and CDR2 as LQKENI. Trimming cost V 3 bases and J 6 bases, with 6 bases left between them. DNA of the CDR3: TGTGCCAGCTCACCTATTCTCAATGAGCAGTTCTTC. It specifies CASSPILNEQFF.

J is TRBJ1-3 and V is TRBV27; TRBD1 matches at 7 bases. This CDR3 spans 15 amino acids. V was pared by 4 bases and J by 0 bases, with 3 bases of the junction left unmatched. Per germline, CDR1 MNHEY and CDR2 SMNVEV (reference sequence). The CDR3 here is CASSYRGNSGNTIYF. The CDR3 DNA is TGTGCCAGCAGTTACAGGGGAAACTCTGGAAACACCATATATTTT.

The chain couples TRBV6-1 to TRBJ1-5; D is unclear. The CDR3 spans 17 residues. Germline V gene data show CDR1 as MNHNS and CDR2 as SASEGT. Trimming pared 0 bases from V and 5 bases from J, leaving 17 bases between. The CDR3 DNA is TGTGCCAGCAGTGAAGCTAAAAATCGCGTACCATATCAGCCCCAGCATTTT. Its protein is CASSEAKNRVPYQPQHF.

The rearrangement joins TRBV2 to TRBJ2-5; TRBD1 agrees at 10 bases. After removal of 6 bases from V and 4 bases from J, the junction contained 5 bases not matched to a gene. The CDR3 loop spans 14 amino acids. From germline, CDR1 is SNHLY and CDR2 FYNNEI. Here the CDR3 reads CASRGQGRGETQYF. CDR3 bases: TGTGCCAGCAGGGGACAGGGGAGGGGAGAGACCCAGTACTTC.

This chain uses TRBV6-4 with TRBJ1-2, with D perhaps TRBD1 (6 bases). CDR1 MRHNA and CDR2 SNTAGT come from the germline V gene. The CDR3 runs to 14 residues. V was pared by 6 bases and J by 10 bases, with 21 bases between. The CDR3 here is CASSVVQGAQDYTF. The DNA for the CDR3 is TGTGCCAGCAGCGTTGTACAGGGTGCGCAAGACTACACCTTC.

J is TRBJ1-2 and V is TRBV19, with TRBD1 as a possible D gene (5 bases). The CDR3 runs 16 residues. The germline V gene encodes CDR1 LNHDA and CDR2 SQIVND (reference sequence). Trimming stripped 5 bases from V and 4 bases from J, with 20 bases between. Written as DNA, the CDR3 is TGTGCCAGTAGTGTTGGACCCCTGAATGGGGGCTATGGCTACACCTTC. As protein: CASSVGPLNGGYGYTF.

The genes are TRBV27 and TRBJ2-3, with D unclear. The CDR3 is made up of 14 amino acids. Germline assignment: CDR1 MNHEY and CDR2 SMNVEV (reference sequence). The V gene lost 5 bases and the J gene lost 0 bases, with 9 bases spanning the gap. Here the CDR3 reads CASSPIRSTDTQYF. CDR3 in DNA: TGTGCCAGCAGTCCAATCAGGAGCACAGATACGCAGTATTTT.

The V gene is TRBV7-2, the J gene TRBJ2-1; D is uncertain. The CDR3 is 11 residues long. Germline assignment: CDR1 SGHTA and CDR2 FQGNSA. V lost 2 bases and J 6 bases, leaving 2 bases between the germline ends. The CDR3 spells CASSLLNEQFF. The CDR3 bases are TGTGCCAGCAGCTTACTCAATGAGCAGTTCTTC.

This sequence joins TRBV20-1 and TRBJ2-3; tentatively, D is TRBD1 (5 bases). The CDR3 loop spans 11 amino acids. V lost 6 bases and J 12 bases, leaving 16 bases between the germline ends. The V gene's germline CDR1 is DFQATT and CDR2 SNEGSKA (reference sequence). The CDR3 protein is CSADQGSSQYF. CDR3 nucleotides: TGCAGTGCCGACCAGGGAAGTTCACAGTATTTT.

The genes are TRBV4-1 and TRBJ2-3, with 10 positions matching TRBD1. The CDR3 is made up of 15 amino acids. The germline CDR1 and CDR2 sequences are MGHRA and YSYEKL. Trimming cost V 4 bases and J 4 bases; bases outside gene matches: 5. DNA for the CDR3: TGCGCCAGCAGCCTTGGACAGGGGGTCCCAGATACGCAGTATTTT. The encoded protein is CASSLGQGVPDTQYF.

This clone was detected once. The CDR3 sequence: CAIKGGTASGNTIYF. DNA of the CDR3: TGTGCCATCAAAGGGGGGACAGCCTCTGGAAACACCATATATTTT. This sequence joins TRBV10-3 and TRBJ1-3, with 7 bases lining up with TRBD1. V dropped 7 bases and J dropped 0; count of bases not matched to a gene: 6. Germline assignment: CDR1 ENHRY and CDR2 SYGVKD. CDR3 size: 15 residues.

V gene TRBV5-4 combines with J gene TRBJ2-7; either TRBD1 or TRBD2 may supply D (6 bases each). The ends were cut back, 7 bases at V and 6 bases at J, with 8 bases in the middle. This CDR3 is built from 10 residues. The germline gives CDR1 SGHNT, CDR2 YYREEE (reference sequence). As DNA, the CDR3 is TGTGCCAGCGGGGGGCGCGAGCAGTACTTC. Translation: CASGGREQYF.

This sequence joins TRBV12-3 or TRBV12-4 and TRBJ2-5; no definite D call. This CDR3 contains 12 residues. V was cut by 5 bases and J by 7 bases, with 11 bases left in between. The DNA of the CDR3 is TGTGCCAGCAGTCCCCAGCCAGGGACCCAGTACTTC. This gives the protein CASSPQPGTQYF.

V is TRBV10-3 and J is TRBJ2-7; TRBD1 aligns across 10 bases. Germline-derived CDR1 and CDR2 are ENHRY and SYGVKD. The CDR3 spans 17 residues. The V and J ends lost 4 bases and 0 bases, in that order; junction bases with no gene match: 9. CDR3: CAISGGQGIESSYEQYF. DNA for the CDR3: TGTGCCATCAGTGGGGGACAGGGGATTGAGAGCTCCTACGAGCAGTACTTC.

V is TRBV9 and J is TRBJ1-6; D might be TRBD1 (6 bases). CDR1 is SGDLS and CDR2 is YYNGEE in the germline V gene. The CDR3 has 12 residues. DNA of the CDR3: TGTGGCCCGGGGGCTAGTAATTCACCCCTCCACTTT. Its translation: CGPGASNSPLHF.

V usage is TRBV4-1 and J usage is TRBJ2-5, with TRBD2 identical over 11 bases. Germline V gives CDR1 MGHRA, CDR2 YSYEKL. This CDR3 is built from 16 residues. The V and J ends lost 0 bases and 5 bases, in that order; junction bases with no gene match: 5. The CDR3 bases are TGCGCCAGCAGCCAAGAAGGGACTAGCGGTAGGGAGACCCAGTACTTC. Translating it yields CASSQEGTSGRETQYF.

The chain links TRBV6-4 to TRBJ1-5; TRBD1 aligns across 9 bases. The CDR3 spans 18 residues. The germline V gene has CDR1 MRHNA and CDR2 SNTAGT. V lost 6 bases and J lost 6; bases outside the gene matches: 18. DNA for the CDR3: TGTGCCAGCAGCGACAGAAACTCGCCTACAGGGGGCTGTCAGCCCCAGCATTTT. This gives the protein CASSDRNSPTGGCQPQHF.

CDR3 protein: CASSLKRGKQYF. In nucleotides, the CDR3 is TGTGCCAGCAGTTTAAAACGCGGGAAGCAGTACTTC. This chain joins TRBV28 and TRBJ2-7; a weak D match, TRBD2 (6 bases). Germline CDR1 and CDR2: MDHEN and SYDVKM. V was pared by 2 bases and J by 8 bases, with 10 bases between. CDR3 size: 12 residues.

The chain has TRBV5-8 and TRBJ1-2; D is uncertain. The germline V and J ends were trimmed by 1 base and 2 bases, with 12 bases remaining between them. Germline V lookup: CDR1 SGHTS, CDR2 YDEGEE. CDR3 size: 15 residues. The CDR3: CASSLSRVRNYGYTF. CDR3 in DNA: TGTGCCAGCAGCTTGTCACGGGTTAGGAACTATGGCTACACCTTC.

The chain links TRBV28 to TRBJ2-2; possibly TRBD1 or TRBD2 for D (5 bases each). V was pared by 5 bases and J by 8 bases, with 12 bases between. This CDR3 region has 13 residues. Germline values: CDR1 MDHEN, CDR2 SYDVKM. The CDR3 sequence: CASSRGLRGELFF. In DNA, the CDR3 is TGTGCCAGCAGTCGGGGCCTTAGGGGGGAGCTGTTTTTT.

CDR3 amino acids: CASSPGGREGYTF. In DNA, the CDR3 is TGCGCCAGCAGCCCAGGGGGGCGAGAGGGCTACACCTTC. The chain combines TRBV4-3 with TRBJ1-2; 7 positions agree with TRBD1. The CDR3 extends over 13 amino acids. Trimming removed 4 bases from V and 8 bases from J; junction bases left unmatched: 7. The germline CDR1 and CDR2 sequences are LGHNA and YSLEER.

The chain has TRBV7-9 and TRBJ1-4; TRBD1 aligns across 9 bases. With V trimmed by 1 base and J by 10 bases, 1 base remained unmatched. CDR1 and CDR2 (germline): SEHNR, FQNEAQ (reference sequence). The CDR3 totals 13 residues. CDR3: CASSLGGQGKLFF. The CDR3 coding sequence is TGTGCCAGCAGCTTAGGGGGACAGGGAAAACTGTTTTTT. Based on the CDR3 plus reference TRBV7-9 and TRBJ1-4, the full variable domain is DTGVSQNPRHKITKRGQNVTFRCDPISEHNRLYWYRQTLGQGPEFLTYFQNEAQLEKSRLLSDRFSAERPKGSFSTLEIQRTEQGDSAMYLCASSLGGQGKLFFGSGTQLSVL.

The chain joins TRBV7-9 to TRBJ2-5, with 9 positions matching TRBD2. Trimming at V came to 0 bases and at J to 5 bases, leaving 4 bases not matched to a gene. The CDR3 runs to 15 residues. The V gene's germline CDR1 is SEHNR and CDR2 FQNEAQ (reference sequence). CDR3 nucleotides: TGTGCCAGCAGCTTAGCAGCGGGGGGCGGGGAGACCCAGTACTTC. Amino acids: CASSLAAGGGETQYF. The full variable domain, in which reference TRBV7-9 and TRBJ2-5 provide the parts outside the CDR3, is DTGVSQNPRHKITKRGQNVTFRCDPISEHNRLYWYRQTLGQGPEFLTYFQNEAQLEKSRLLSDRFSAERPKGSFSTLEIQRTEQGDSAMYLCASSLAAGGGETQYFGPGTRLLVL.